Listed here is a single T cell receptor (beta chain). A junction boundary mismatches the germline segment, possibly from a read error. CDR1 is MNHEY, CDR2 SVGAGI, per germline. The CDR3 consists of 15 residues. The data were obtained in a study of glioma-infiltrating T cells after dendritic cell vaccination. The primer mix had 60 V beta and 13 J beta primers. Using immunoSEQ multiplex PCR, the repertoire was profiled, and TCRdb retains in-frame clones only, with some absent. The sample contains roughly 90,000 clones, 85% to 90% of which appear only once. Sequences were derived from blood, sampled before dendritic cell vaccination. The clonotype originates from a human donor with glioblastoma. The chain is built from TRBV6-5 and TRBJ1-2, with 9 bases aligning to TRBD1. The CDR3 DNA reads as TGTGCCAGCAGTTCCGAACAGGGGGCGTACTACGGCTACACCTTC. It is translated as CASSSEQGAYYGYTF.